This T cell receptor (beta chain) was observed in a study of CD8 T cells in ankylosing spondylitis. Study-wide findings and caveats: Blood from ankylosing spondylitis patients appeared to carry a characteristic roughly 8-variant TCR beta motif.

Quantitative 5'-RACE with molecular barcodes generated TCR beta libraries. TCRdb re-called the 5' RACE reads through MiXCR, storing one row per CDR3 protein. Among some 340,000 distinct CDR3 sequences listed, about 15% were seen once. The CDR3 is made up of 14 amino acids. V shed 5 bases and J shed 7 bases, with 18 bases lying between them. The germline V gene encodes CDR1 SEHNR and CDR2 FQNEAQ (reference sequence). This clonotype was recorded a few times. Antigen unknown. This TCR was recovered from a male donor with ankylosing spondylitis or in good health (not recorded which). The sample taken for sequencing was blood, either unsorted or a sorted T cell fraction (not recorded which). The chain is built from TRBV7-9 and TRBJ2-7; the D is unclear. CDR3 in DNA: TGTGCCAGCAGCCTCGGCGAGTACGAACGAGAGCAGTACTTC. Protein sequence: CASSLGEYEREQYF.